The entry below gives a single T cell receptor (beta chain) sequence along with its context. This sample was taken from a study of control samples from healthy donors and cancer patients. Trimming took 0 bases from V and 4 from J, leaving 9 bases between them. The CDR3 has 14 residues. CDR1 and CDR2 from the germline V gene are KGHSH and LQKENI. Assay: immunoSEQ multiplex PCR; the TCRdb copy retains only in-frame clones and omits some. Of approximately 89,000 clones in the sample, approximately 81% are singletons; the top ten hold roughly 2%. Source material: blood. The receptor comes from a woman in her thirties or forties in good health. V usage is TRBV18 and J usage is TRBJ2-5, with D possibly matching TRBD1 (5 bases). The DNA of the CDR3 is TGTGCCAGCTCACCACCGTTTGGGGCAGAGACCCAGTACTTC. Protein product: CASSPPFGAETQYF.